The T cell receptor beta chain described here comes from a study of blood T cell repertoires in COVID-19. The germline V and J ends were trimmed by 2 bases and 2 bases, with 7 bases remaining between them. The V gene's germline CDR1 is SNHLY and CDR2 FYNNEI. CDR3 size: 14 residues. As processed by the authors: Scientists estimated how many nucleated cells there were by amplifying reference gene primers. Data came from immunoSEQ multiplex PCR; TCRdb stores just in-frame clones and leaves some out. V and J calls and clone size follow that table, whereas D and trimming were derived from the DNA. The sample holds 150,000 to 200,000 clones, approximately 86% seen once.

Sequenced: PBMCs or T cells enriched from blood (not recorded which). This sequence joins TRBV2 and TRBJ1-3, with D perhaps TRBD1 (5 bases). This receptor was taken from a woman aged 60 to 75 with acute COVID-19. CDR3 loop: CASSEQGPGNTIYF. As DNA, the CDR3 is TGTGCCAGCAGTGAACAGGGTCCTGGAAACACCATATATTTT.